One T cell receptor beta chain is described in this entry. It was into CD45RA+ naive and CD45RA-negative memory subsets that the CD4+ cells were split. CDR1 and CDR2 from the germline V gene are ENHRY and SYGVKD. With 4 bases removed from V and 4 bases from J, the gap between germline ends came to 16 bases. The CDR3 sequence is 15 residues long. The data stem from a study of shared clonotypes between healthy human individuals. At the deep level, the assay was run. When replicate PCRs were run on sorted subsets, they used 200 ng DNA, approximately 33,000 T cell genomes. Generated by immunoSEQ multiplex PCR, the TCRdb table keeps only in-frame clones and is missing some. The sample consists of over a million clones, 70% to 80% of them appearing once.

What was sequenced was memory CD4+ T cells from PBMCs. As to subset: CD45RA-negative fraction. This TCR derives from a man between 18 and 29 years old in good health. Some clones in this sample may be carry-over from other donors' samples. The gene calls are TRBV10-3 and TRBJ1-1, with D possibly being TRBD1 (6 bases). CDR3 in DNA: TGTGCCATCAGTGCGGAAAGGCAGGGGACCACTGAAGCTTTCTTT. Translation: CAISAERQGTTEAFF.